The clone carrying this T cell receptor (beta chain) was counted between two and nine times. What it recognizes is unknown. These data belong to a study of T cell repertoires in cytomegalovirus infection. Study-level information: Matching HLA type, along with CMV infection, was indicated by public TCR beta signatures. Study observations and caveats: Ex vivo responses were dominated by HLA-C-restricted CMV-specific TCR beta clonotypes.

Germline loops: CDR1 KGHDR, CDR2 SFDVKD. This CDR3 has 12 residues. V gave up 9 bases and J gave up 5 bases, with 10 bases separating them. MiXCR, applied by TCRdb to the reads, yields one record per CDR3 protein. Among under 850,000 distinct CDR3 sequences, roughly a third were seen once, and the ten largest hold 15% to 20%. The chain uses TRBV24-1 and TRBJ2-1; possibly TRBD1 for D (5 bases). The starting material was cultured PBMCs, obtained from culture after CMV antigen stimulation. The receptor's source is a human donor in good health (CMV status not recorded). Some clones in this sample may be carry-over from other donors' samples. The CDR3: CATFDSHNEQFF. CDR3 bases: TGTGCCACCTTCGACAGTCACAATGAGCAGTTCTTC.